These 30 T cell receptor beta chains came from one sample sequenced in a study of T cell responses to AZD1222 COVID-19 vaccine. Clones were read by immunoSEQ multiplex PCR, and TCRdb kept only the in-frame ones, dropping some. Among 55,000 to 85,000 clones, over 80% were seen once, and the ten largest hold approximately 9.8%. This material consisted of peripheral blood, taken on day 0 of AZD1222 vaccination. These receptors were taken from an adult in good health.

This clone turned up a few times. The V call is TRBV7-2, the J call TRBJ1-2, with TRBD1 identical over 7 bases. The ends lost 1 base at V and 8 bases at J; junction bases unmatched: 10. Germline V CDR1 and CDR2: SGHTA, FQGNSA. The CDR3 extends over 15 amino acids. The DNA for the CDR3 is TGTGCCAGCAGCTTAGGAGTTACGGGACAGAGAGGCTACACCTTC. Amino acid sequence: CASSLGVTGQRGYTF. The full variable domain, rest sourced from reference TRBV7-2 and TRBJ1-2, is GAGVSQSPSNKVTEKGKDVELRCDPISGHTALYWYRQSLGQGLEFLIYFQGNSAPDKSGLPSDRFSAERTGGSVSTLTIQRTQQEDSAVYLCASSLGVTGQRGYTFGSGTRLTVV.

The chain has TRBV30 and TRBJ2-7; the match to TRBD2 covers 13 bases. The length of the CDR3 is 12 residues. Germline assignment: CDR1 GTSNPN and CDR2 SVGIG (reference sequence). The V segment lost 8 bases and the J segment 6 bases; nucleotides outside the gene matches: 4. In nucleotides, the CDR3 is TGTGCCGTAAGACTAGCGGGGGGCGAGCAGTACTTC. Translating gives CAVRLAGGEQYF.

The V gene is TRBV28, the J gene TRBJ1-2; D gene unclear. Trimming shortened V by 6 bases and J by 2 bases, and 16 bases separated the two germline ends. The CDR3 sequence is 15 residues long. Germline V gene lookup returns CDR1 MDHEN and CDR2 SYDVKM. The CDR3 sequence is CASSPAGGLNYGYTF. The CDR3 coding sequence is TGTGCCAGCAGCCCCGCGGGCGGCCTCAACTATGGCTACACCTTC.

This chain connects TRBV10-3 to TRBJ1-1; D gene unclear. The CDR3 sequence is 13 residues long. V was cut by 3 bases and J by 1 base, with 6 bases left in between. Germline CDR1 ENHRY, CDR2 SYGVKD. CDR3 sequence (DNA): TGTGCCATCAGTGACCCAAGGAACACTGAAGCTTTCTTT. This sequence encodes CAISDPRNTEAFF.

This clone has just a few counts. The chain employs TRBV7-8 and TRBJ1-5; 11 bases match TRBD1. This CDR3 spans 17 amino acids. The germline gives CDR1 SGHVS, CDR2 FQNEAQ. J gave up 3 bases and V 4 bases, and 8 bases lay outside the gene matches. DNA of the CDR3: TGTGCCAGCAGCTCTAGGACAGGGGGCGCTTACAATCAGCCCCAGCATTTT. It yields the protein CASSSRTGGAYNQPQHF.

Here the CDR3 reads CASSSRENTNTEAFF. The CDR3 DNA is TGTGCCAGCAGTTCCCGGGAAAATACAAACACTGAAGCTTTCTTT. The chain employs TRBV2 and TRBJ1-1; D gene unclear. In germline, CDR1 is SNHLY, CDR2 FYNNEI. CDR3 length: 15 residues. Trimming removed 5 bases at V and 2 bases at J, with 15 bases between.

This chain connects TRBV11-2 to TRBJ2-3, with 7 bases that match TRBD2. CDR1 and CDR2 (germline): SGHAT, FQNNGV. The CDR3 runs 17 residues. V was pared by 5 bases and J by 6 bases, with 17 bases of the junction left unmatched. The CDR3 region has the DNA TGTGCCAGCAGCCCGATTCTAGCGGTCAACGAGGTGGATACGCAGTATTTT. This translates into CASSPILAVNEVDTQYF.

The gene calls are TRBV28 and TRBJ1-5; possibly TRBD1 for D (6 bases). Germline V gene sequence: CDR1 MDHEN, CDR2 SYDVKM. V shed 3 bases and J shed 7 bases, with 19 bases lying between them. There are 16 residues in the CDR3. The DNA for the CDR3 is TGTGCCAGCAGTTTGGTTGGACAGACCTTGTTACAGCCCCAGCATTTT. Amino acids: CASSLVGQTLLQPQHF.

The chain's CDR3 is CASRGGAGAVGNTIYF. As DNA, the CDR3 is TGTGCCAGCAGGGGGGGGGCAGGCGCTGTTGGAAACACCATATATTTT. The chain is built from TRBV11-2 and TRBJ1-3; D is perhaps TRBD1 (6 bases). This CDR3 contains 16 residues. Germline V lookup: CDR1 SGHAT, CDR2 FQNNGV. Trimming cost V 6 bases and J 3 bases, with 18 bases left between them. The full variable domain, rest sourced from reference TRBV11-2 and TRBJ1-3, is EAGVAQSPRYKIIEKRQSVAFWCNPISGHATLYWYQQILGQGPKLLIQFQNNGVVDDSQLPKDRFSAERLKGVDSTLKIQPAKLEDSAVYLCASRGGAGAVGNTIYFGEGSWLTVV.

V usage is TRBV7-9 and J usage is TRBJ1-1, with D perhaps TRBD1 (6 bases). The germline V and J ends were trimmed by 5 bases and 11 bases, with 15 bases remaining between them. This CDR3 comprises 12 residues. Germline CDR1 is SEHNR and CDR2 is FQNEAQ (reference sequence). CDR3 in amino acids: CASSEGQGWAFF. The DNA of the CDR3 is TGTGCCAGCAGCGAAGGGCAGGGGTGGGCTTTCTTT.

The rearrangement uses TRBV9 and TRBJ2-5, with D perhaps TRBD1 (5 bases). The CDR3 extends over 15 amino acids. Germline-derived CDR1 and CDR2 are SGDLS and YYNGEE. Trimming removed 2 bases at V and 2 bases at J, with 13 bases between. The CDR3 spells CASSVQGSLQETQYF. The CDR3 nucleotides read TGTGCCAGCAGCGTGCAGGGTAGTTTACAAGAGACCCAGTACTTC.

The rearrangement links TRBV9 to TRBJ2-3; D gene unclear. The CDR3 extends over 15 amino acids. Per germline, CDR1 SGDLS and CDR2 YYNGEE. V shed 0 bases and J shed 6 bases, with 14 bases lying between them. The CDR3 sequence: CASSVETSAPDTQYF. CDR3 DNA: TGTGCCAGCAGCGTAGAGACAAGTGCGCCGGATACGCAGTATTTT. Using reference TRBV9 and TRBJ2-3 for the parts outside the CDR3, the full variable domain is DSGVTQTPKHLITATGQRVTLRCSPRSGDLSVYWYQQSLDQGLQFLIQYYNGEERAKGNILERFSAQQFPDLHSELNLSSLELGDSALYFCASSVETSAPDTQYFGPGTRLTVL.

The chain combines TRBV5-6 with TRBJ2-7, with D tentatively TRBD1 (5 bases). Between the trimmed V and J ends, which lost 4 bases and 4 bases, there was a span of 18 bases. CDR1 is SGHDT and CDR2 is YYEEEE in the germline V gene. The CDR3 has 15 amino acids. The CDR3 loop is CASSPPGNSRYEQYF. CDR3 nucleotide sequence: TGTGCCAGCAGCCCCCCAGGGAATAGTCGGTACGAGCAGTACTTC.

The chain uses TRBV11-2 and TRBJ1-2; D not certain. Trimming removed 1 base at V and 5 bases at J, with 5 bases between. The CDR3 spans 12 residues. Germline CDR1 SGHAT, CDR2 FQNNGV. This chain's CDR3 is CASSLGQYGYTF. The CDR3 DNA follows: TGTGCCAGCAGCTTAGGCCAGTATGGCTACACCTTC.

The V call is TRBV6-5, the J call TRBJ2-2; possibly TRBD2 for D (6 bases). From germline, CDR1 is MNHEY and CDR2 SVGAGI. The V end was cut by 2 bases, the J end by 5 bases, with 12 bases between. The CDR3 is 15 residues long. The CDR3 DNA follows: TGTGCCAGCAGTTACGGGGGGAGAGGGACCGGGGAGCTGTTTTTT. It is translated as CASSYGGRGTGELFF.

The chain has TRBV19 and TRBJ2-1; 10 bases line up with TRBD1. The CDR3 covers 16 residues. The J segment lost 4 bases and the V segment lost 5 bases, leaving 8 bases of the junction unmatched. Germline V gene data show CDR1 as LNHDA and CDR2 as SQIVND (reference sequence). The CDR3 bases are TGTGCCAGTAGTGCCCCGGGACAGGGGCCTTACAATGAGCAGTTCTTC. This sequence encodes CASSAPGQGPYNEQFF.

The genes are TRBV7-9 and TRBJ2-3; D is unresolved. The CDR3 runs 12 residues. Trimming removed 0 bases from V and 6 bases from J, with 4 bases in between. Germline V lookup: CDR1 SEHNR, CDR2 FQNEAQ (reference sequence). The CDR3, as DNA: TGTGCCAGCAGCTTAGCGAAGGATACGCAGTATTTT. It translates to CASSLAKDTQYF.

Here the CDR3 DNA reads TGTGCCAGCAGTTTAAGTGGCACGAGCTTGCATTTT. It yields the protein CASSLSGTSLHF. The chain uses TRBV28 and TRBJ1-5; D gene unclear. CDR1 MDHEN and CDR2 SYDVKM come from the germline V gene. The ends were cut back, 2 bases at V and 15 bases at J, with 14 bases in the middle. The CDR3 contains 12 residues. The full variable domain, its missing parts supplied by reference TRBV28 and TRBJ1-5, is DVKVTQSSRYLVKRTGEKVFLECVQDMDHENMFWYRQDPGLGLRLIYFSYDVKMKEKGDIPEGYSVSREKKERFSLILESASTNQTSMYLCASSLSGTSLHFGDGTRLSIL.

This chain connects TRBV4-3 to TRBJ1-3, with D tentatively TRBD1 (5 bases). CDR3 size: 15 residues. The ends were cut back, 0 bases at V and 4 bases at J, with 10 bases in the middle. Germline V gives CDR1 LGHNA, CDR2 YSLEER. The CDR3 DNA is TGCGCCAGCAGCCAAGATTCGAGGACAGGAAACACCATATATTTT. It yields the protein CASSQDSRTGNTIYF.

The CDR3 here is CATSADGTSLNQPQHF. DNA of the CDR3: TGTGCCACCAGTGCCGACGGGACCTCCCTCAATCAGCCCCAGCATTTT. The chain is built from TRBV24-1 and TRBJ1-5; the D gene is possibly TRBD1 (5 bases). CDR1 is KGHDR, CDR2 SFDVKD, per germline. This CDR3 is built from 16 residues. V was pared by 5 bases and J by 3 bases, with 16 bases between.

The rearrangement uses TRBV10-1 and TRBJ2-1, with a possible D match to TRBD1 (6 bases). CDR1 and CDR2 (germline): WNHNN, SYGVQD (reference sequence). V dropped 5 bases and J dropped 3 bases, with 14 bases sitting between them. The CDR3 contains 15 residues. The CDR3 DNA follows: TGCGCCAGCAGTCCCCAGGGGTTGAACTACAATGAGCAGTTCTTC. Amino acids: CASSPQGLNYNEQFF.

The CDR3 reads CASARQGYNEKLFF. The CDR3, as DNA: TGTGCCAGCGCCCGACAGGGTTATAATGAAAAACTGTTTTTT. J is TRBJ1-4 and V is TRBV27, with 7 positions matching TRBD1. CDR1 and CDR2 from the germline V gene are MNHEY and SMNVEV (reference sequence). After removal of 8 bases from V and 4 bases from J, the junction contained 7 bases not matched to a gene. The CDR3 is made up of 14 amino acids. Supplemented by reference TRBV27 and TRBJ1-4, the full variable domain reads EAQVTQNPRYLITVTGKKLTVTCSQNMNHEYMSWYRQDPGLGLRQIYYSMNVEVTDKGDVPEGYKVSRKEKRNFPLILESPSPNQTSLYFCASARQGYNEKLFFGSGTQLSVL.

The rearrangement uses TRBV28 and TRBJ2-7; TRBD1 agrees at 11 bases. The CDR3 extends over 14 amino acids. J lost 3 bases, V lost 2 bases, and 0 bases had no gene match. CDR1 is MDHEN, CDR2 SYDVKM, per germline. CDR3 nucleotide sequence: TGTGCCAGCAGTTTAGGGACAGGGGGCTACGAGCAGTACTTC. Protein sequence: CASSLGTGGYEQYF.

This rearrangement joins TRBV7-2 to TRBJ2-7; 12 bases match TRBD2. With 4 bases clipped from V and 4 bases from J, the junction kept 5 bases outside the gene matches. Germline CDR1 is SGHTA and CDR2 is FQGNSA. The CDR3 contains 15 residues. Here the CDR3 reads CASSSSGGAFYEQYF. Here the CDR3 DNA reads TGTGCCAGCAGCTCTAGCGGGGGGGCCTTTTACGAGCAGTACTTC. The full variable domain, rest sourced from reference TRBV7-2 and TRBJ2-7, is GAGVSQSPSNKVTEKGKDVELRCDPISGHTALYWYRQSLGQGLEFLIYFQGNSAPDKSGLPSDRFSAERTGGSVSTLTIQRTQQEDSAVYLCASSSSGGAFYEQYFGPGTRLTVT.

This clone came up a few times. The chain couples TRBV4-2 to TRBJ1-1; TRBD1 is a possible D gene (5 bases). V lost 3 bases and J 0 bases, leaving 11 bases between the germline ends. Germline CDR1 reads LGHNA; CDR2 reads YNFKEQ. CDR3 length: 15 amino acids. This CDR3 reads CASSQEGRLNTEAFF. CDR3 in DNA: TGTGCCAGCAGCCAGGAGGGGAGATTGAACACTGAAGCTTTCTTT.

The chain couples TRBV5-6 to TRBJ1-2; perhaps TRBD1 as D (5 bases). The germline CDR1 and CDR2 sequences are SGHDT and YYEEEE. Deletions cut 4 bases from V and 5 bases from J, with 6 bases between. The CDR3 sequence is 11 residues long. CDR3 in DNA: TGTGCCAGCAGCCCAGGGTATGGCTACACCTTC. Amino acid sequence: CASSPGYGYTF.

V usage is TRBV11-2 and J usage is TRBJ2-7; D is unclear. Germline CDR1 reads SGHAT; CDR2 reads FQNNGV. The CDR3 consists of 12 residues. V gave up 1 base and J gave up 4 bases, with 5 bases separating them. The CDR3 DNA reads as TGTGCCAGCAGCTTAGCGGATTACGAGCAGTACTTC. Its protein is CASSLADYEQYF.

The chain has TRBV4-1 and TRBJ2-4, with D possibly being TRBD1 (5 bases). Germline V gene lookup returns CDR1 MGHRA and CDR2 YSYEKL. Trimming stripped 1 base from V and 3 bases from J, with 10 bases between. The CDR3 loop spans 15 amino acids. Here the CDR3 DNA reads TGCGCCAGCAGCCAAGGACAGCACAGCAAAAACATTCAGTACTTC. Its translation: CASSQGQHSKNIQYF.

The chain is built from TRBV27 and TRBJ2-7, with 8 positions matching TRBD2. With 6 bases clipped from V and 1 base from J, the junction kept 8 bases outside the gene matches. The germline V gene has CDR1 MNHEY and CDR2 SMNVEV (reference sequence). This CDR3 has 15 amino acids. CDR3 DNA sequence: TGTGCCAGCAGCACCTTCCGGGAGGGTTCCTACGAGCAGTACTTC. Amino acid sequence: CASSTFREGSYEQYF.

The chain links TRBV11-2 to TRBJ2-1; 10 bases agree with TRBD2. Trimming took 5 bases from V and 8 from J; bases not matched to a gene: 15. Germline assignment: CDR1 SGHAT and CDR2 FQNNGV. The CDR3 contains 17 residues. Here the CDR3 DNA reads TGTGCCAGCAGCCAGGGCGCTAGCGGGAGCTTCCTCGATGAGCAGTTCTTC. It is translated as CASSQGASGSFLDEQFF.